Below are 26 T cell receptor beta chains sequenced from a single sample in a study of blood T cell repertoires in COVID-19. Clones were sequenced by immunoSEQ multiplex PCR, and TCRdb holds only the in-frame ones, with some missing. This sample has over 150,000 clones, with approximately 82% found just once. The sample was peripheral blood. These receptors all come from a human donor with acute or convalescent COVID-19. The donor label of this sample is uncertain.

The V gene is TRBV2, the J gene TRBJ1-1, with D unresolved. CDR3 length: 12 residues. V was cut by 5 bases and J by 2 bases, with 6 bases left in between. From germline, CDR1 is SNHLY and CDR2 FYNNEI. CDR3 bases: TGTGCCAGCAGTCCACTAAACACTGAAGCTTTCTTT. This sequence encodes CASSPLNTEAFF. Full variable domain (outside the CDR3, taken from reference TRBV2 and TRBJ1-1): EPEVTQTPSHQVTQMGQEVILRCVPISNHLYFYWYRQILGQKVEFLVSFYNNEISEKSEIFDDQFSVERPDGSNFTLKIRSTKLEDSAMYFCASSPLNTEAFFGQGTRLTVV.

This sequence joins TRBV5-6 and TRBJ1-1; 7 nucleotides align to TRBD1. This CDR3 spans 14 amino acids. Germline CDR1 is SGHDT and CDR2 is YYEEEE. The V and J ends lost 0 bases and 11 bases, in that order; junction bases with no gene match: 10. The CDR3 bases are TGTGCCAGCAGCTTGGAGGGAAGGGGGCTCCAGGCTTTCTTT. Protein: CASSLEGRGLQAFF.

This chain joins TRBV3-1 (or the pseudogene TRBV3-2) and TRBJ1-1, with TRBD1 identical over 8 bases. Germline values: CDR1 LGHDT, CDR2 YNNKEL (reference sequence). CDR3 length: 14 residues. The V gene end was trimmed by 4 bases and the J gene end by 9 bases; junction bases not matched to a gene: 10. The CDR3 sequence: CASSLQRGQGKAFF. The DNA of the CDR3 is TGTGCCAGCAGCCTCCAAAGAGGACAGGGTAAAGCTTTCTTT.

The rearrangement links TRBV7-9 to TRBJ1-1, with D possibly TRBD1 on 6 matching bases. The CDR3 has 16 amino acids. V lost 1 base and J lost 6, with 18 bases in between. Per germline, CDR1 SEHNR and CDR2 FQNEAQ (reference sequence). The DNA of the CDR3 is TGTGCCAGCAGCTTAGGGGCGTCTACAGGGACGCCTGAAGCTTTCTTT. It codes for CASSLGASTGTPEAFF.

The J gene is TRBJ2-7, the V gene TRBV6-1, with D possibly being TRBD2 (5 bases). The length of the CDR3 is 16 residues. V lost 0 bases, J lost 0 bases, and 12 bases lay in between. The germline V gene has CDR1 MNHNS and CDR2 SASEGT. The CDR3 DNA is TGTGCCAGCAGTGAAGCAAGCGGATGGAGCTCCTACGAGCAGTACTTC. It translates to CASSEASGWSSYEQYF.

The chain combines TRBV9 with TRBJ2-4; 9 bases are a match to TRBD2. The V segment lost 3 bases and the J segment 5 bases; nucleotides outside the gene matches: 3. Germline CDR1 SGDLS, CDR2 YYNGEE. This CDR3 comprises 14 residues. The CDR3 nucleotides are TGTGCCAGCAGCGACAGCGGGAGGCAAAACATTCAGTACTTC. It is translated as CASSDSGRQNIQYF.

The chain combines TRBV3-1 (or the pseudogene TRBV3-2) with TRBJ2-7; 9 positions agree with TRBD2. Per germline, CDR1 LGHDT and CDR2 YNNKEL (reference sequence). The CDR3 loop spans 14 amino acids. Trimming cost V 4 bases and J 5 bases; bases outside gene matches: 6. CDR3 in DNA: TGTGCCAGCAGCCTTTTGACTAGCGGACACGAGCAGTACTTC. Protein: CASSLLTSGHEQYF.

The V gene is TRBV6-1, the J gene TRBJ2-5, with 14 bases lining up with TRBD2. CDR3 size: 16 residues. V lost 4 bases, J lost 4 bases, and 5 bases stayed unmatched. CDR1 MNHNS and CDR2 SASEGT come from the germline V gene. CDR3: CASSAGLAGGSETQYF. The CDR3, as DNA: TGTGCCAGCAGTGCAGGACTAGCGGGAGGCTCAGAGACCCAGTACTTC.

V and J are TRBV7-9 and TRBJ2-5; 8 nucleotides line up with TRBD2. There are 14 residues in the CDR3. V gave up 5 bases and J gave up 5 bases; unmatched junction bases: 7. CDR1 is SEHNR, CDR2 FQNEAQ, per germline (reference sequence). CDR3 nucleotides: TGTGCCAGCAGCCAAAGCGGGAGCGGTGAGACCCAGTACTTC. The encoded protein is CASSQSGSGETQYF.

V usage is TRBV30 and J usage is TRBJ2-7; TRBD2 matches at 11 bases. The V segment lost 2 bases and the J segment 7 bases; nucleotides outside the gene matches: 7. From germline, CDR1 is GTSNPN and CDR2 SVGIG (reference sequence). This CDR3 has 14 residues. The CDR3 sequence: CAWSTSGSIWEQYF. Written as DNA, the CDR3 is TGTGCCTGGAGTACTAGCGGGAGTATTTGGGAGCAGTACTTC.

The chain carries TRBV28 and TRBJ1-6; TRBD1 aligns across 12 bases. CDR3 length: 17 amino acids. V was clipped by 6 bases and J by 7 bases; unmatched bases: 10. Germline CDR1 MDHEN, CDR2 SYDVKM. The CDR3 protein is CASREAGTGGLNSPLHF. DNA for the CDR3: TGTGCCAGCAGAGAGGCCGGGACAGGGGGCCTGAATTCACCCCTCCACTTT.

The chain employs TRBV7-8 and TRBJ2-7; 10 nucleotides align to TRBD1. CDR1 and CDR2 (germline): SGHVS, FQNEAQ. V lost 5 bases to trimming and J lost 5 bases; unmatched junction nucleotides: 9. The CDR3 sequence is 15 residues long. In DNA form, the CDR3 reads TGTGCCAGCAGCCAGACCGGGACAGGGGATCACGAGCAGTACTTC. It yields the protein CASSQTGTGDHEQYF.

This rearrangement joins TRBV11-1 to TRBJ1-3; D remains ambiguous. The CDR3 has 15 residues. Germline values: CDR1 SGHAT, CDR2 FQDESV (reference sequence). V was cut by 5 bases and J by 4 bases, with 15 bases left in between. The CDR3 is CASSDNSGVGNTIYF. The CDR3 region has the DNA TGTGCCAGCAGCGATAACAGCGGGGTAGGAAACACCATATATTTT.

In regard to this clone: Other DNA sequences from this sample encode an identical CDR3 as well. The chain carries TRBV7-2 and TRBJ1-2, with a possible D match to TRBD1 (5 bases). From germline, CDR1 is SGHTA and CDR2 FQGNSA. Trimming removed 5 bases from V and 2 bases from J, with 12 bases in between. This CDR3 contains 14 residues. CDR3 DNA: TGTGCCAGCAGCCTTGGGGGGGGGAACTATGGCTACACCTTC. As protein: CASSLGGGNYGYTF.

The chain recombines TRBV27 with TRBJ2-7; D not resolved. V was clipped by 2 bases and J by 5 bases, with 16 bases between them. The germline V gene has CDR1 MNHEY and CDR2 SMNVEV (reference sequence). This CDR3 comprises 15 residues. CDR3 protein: CASSLGPPNDHEQYF. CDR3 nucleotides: TGTGCCAGCAGTTTAGGGCCCCCTAATGACCACGAGCAGTACTTC.

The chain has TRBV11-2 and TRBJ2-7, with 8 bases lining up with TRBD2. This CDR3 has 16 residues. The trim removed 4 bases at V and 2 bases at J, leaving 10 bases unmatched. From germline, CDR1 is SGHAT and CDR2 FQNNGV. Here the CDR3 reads CASSSDGLASTYEQYF. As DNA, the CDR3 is TGTGCCAGCAGCTCCGACGGACTAGCCAGCACCTACGAGCAGTACTTC.

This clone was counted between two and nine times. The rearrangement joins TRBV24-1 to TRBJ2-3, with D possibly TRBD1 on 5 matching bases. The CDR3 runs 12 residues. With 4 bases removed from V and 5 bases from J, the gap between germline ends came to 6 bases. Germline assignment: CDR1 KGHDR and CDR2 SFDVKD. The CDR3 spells CATSDQGDTQYF. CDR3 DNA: TGTGCCACCAGTGACCAGGGAGATACGCAGTATTTT.

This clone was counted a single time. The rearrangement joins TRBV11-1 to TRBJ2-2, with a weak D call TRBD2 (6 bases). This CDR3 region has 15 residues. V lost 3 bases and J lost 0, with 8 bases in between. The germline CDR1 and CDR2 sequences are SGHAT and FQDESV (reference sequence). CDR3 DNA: TGTGCCAGCAGCTTGCGGGATGCGAACACCGGGGAGCTGTTTTTT. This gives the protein CASSLRDANTGELFF.

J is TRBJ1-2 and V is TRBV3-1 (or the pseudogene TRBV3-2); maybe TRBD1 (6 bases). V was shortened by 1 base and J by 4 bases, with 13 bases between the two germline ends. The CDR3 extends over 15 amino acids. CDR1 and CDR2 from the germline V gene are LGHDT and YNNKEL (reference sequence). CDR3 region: CASSQVDAGAYGYTF. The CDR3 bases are TGTGCCAGCAGCCAAGTAGATGCAGGGGCCTATGGCTACACCTTC.

The CDR3, as DNA: TGTGCCAGCAGCTTCGGCGGGTTCTCTGGAAACACCATATATTTT. Translated, it gives CASSFGGFSGNTIYF. The chain links TRBV11-1 to TRBJ1-3; D uncertain. Per germline, CDR1 SGHAT and CDR2 FQDESV (reference sequence). The CDR3 consists of 15 residues. Trimming removed 3 bases at V and 0 bases at J, with 9 bases between.

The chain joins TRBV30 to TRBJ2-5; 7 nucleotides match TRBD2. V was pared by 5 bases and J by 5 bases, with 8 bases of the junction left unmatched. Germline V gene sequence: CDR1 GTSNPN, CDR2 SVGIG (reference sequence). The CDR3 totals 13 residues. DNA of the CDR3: TGTGCCTGGTGCGGGGGAGTGGGCGAGACCCAGTACTTC. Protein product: CAWCGGVGETQYF.

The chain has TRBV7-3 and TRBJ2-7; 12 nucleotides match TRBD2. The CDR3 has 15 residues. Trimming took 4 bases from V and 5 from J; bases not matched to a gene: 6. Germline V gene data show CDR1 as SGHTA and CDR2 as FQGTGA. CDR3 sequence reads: CASSSSGRESDEQYF. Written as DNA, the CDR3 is TGTGCCAGCAGCTCTAGCGGGAGGGAATCTGACGAGCAGTACTTC.

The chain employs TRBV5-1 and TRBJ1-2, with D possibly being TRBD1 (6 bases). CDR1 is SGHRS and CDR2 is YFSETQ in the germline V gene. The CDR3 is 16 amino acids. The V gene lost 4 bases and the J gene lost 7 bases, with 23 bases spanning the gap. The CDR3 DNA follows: TGCGCCAGCAGCCCGGAGGGGGGGCGCGGAATCAGTGGCTACACCTTC. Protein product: CASSPEGGRGISGYTF.

The CDR3 DNA is TGTGCCAGCAGTCTAACGACTAGCGGGAGGATAGATACGCAGTATTTT. Its protein product is CASSLTTSGRIDTQYF. The chain couples TRBV28 to TRBJ2-3; 13 bases fit TRBD2. Trimming removed 5 bases from V and 5 bases from J; junction bases left unmatched: 7. The CDR3 contains 16 residues. Germline loops: CDR1 MDHEN, CDR2 SYDVKM.

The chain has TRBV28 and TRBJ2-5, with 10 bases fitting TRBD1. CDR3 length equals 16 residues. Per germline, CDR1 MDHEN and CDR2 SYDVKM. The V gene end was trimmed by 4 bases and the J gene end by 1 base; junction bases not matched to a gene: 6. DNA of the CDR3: TGTGCCAGCAGTTCCTCGGGACAGGGGATCCAAGAGACCCAGTACTTC. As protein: CASSSSGQGIQETQYF.

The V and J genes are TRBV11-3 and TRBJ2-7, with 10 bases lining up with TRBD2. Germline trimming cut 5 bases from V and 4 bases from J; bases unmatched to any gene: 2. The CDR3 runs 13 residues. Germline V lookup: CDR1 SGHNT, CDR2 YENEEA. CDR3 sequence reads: CASSRTSGYEQYF. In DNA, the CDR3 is TGTGCCAGCAGCCGGACTAGCGGATACGAGCAGTACTTC.